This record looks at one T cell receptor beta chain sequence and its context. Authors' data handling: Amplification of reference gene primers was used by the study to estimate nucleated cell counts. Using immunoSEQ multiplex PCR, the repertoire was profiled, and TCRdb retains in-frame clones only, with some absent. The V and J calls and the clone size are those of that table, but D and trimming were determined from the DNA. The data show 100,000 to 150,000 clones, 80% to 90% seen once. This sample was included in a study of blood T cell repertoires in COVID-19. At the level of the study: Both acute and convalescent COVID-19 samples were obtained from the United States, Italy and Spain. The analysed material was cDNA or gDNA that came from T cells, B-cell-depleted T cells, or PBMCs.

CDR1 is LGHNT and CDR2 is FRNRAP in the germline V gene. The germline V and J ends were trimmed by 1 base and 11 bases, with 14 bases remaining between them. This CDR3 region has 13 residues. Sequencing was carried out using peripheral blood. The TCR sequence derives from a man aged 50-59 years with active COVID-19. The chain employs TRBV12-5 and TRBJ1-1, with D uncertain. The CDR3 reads CASGLGGGGRAFF. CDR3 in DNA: TGTGCTAGTGGTTTGGGGGGAGGCGGGAGGGCTTTCTTT.